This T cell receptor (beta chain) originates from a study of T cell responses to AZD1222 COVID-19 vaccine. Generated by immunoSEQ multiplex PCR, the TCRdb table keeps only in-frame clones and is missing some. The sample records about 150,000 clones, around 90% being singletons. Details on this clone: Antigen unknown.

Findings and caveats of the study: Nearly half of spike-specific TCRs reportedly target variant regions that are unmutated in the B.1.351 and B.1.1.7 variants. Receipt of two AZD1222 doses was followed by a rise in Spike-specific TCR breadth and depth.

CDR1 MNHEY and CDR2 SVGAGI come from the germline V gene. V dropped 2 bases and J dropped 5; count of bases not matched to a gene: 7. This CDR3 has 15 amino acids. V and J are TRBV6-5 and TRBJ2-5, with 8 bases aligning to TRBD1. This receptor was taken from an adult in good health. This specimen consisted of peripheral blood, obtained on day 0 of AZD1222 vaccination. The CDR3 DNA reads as TGTGCCAGCAGTTACGGACAGGGATTAGGGGAGACCCAGTACTTC. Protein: CASSYGQGLGETQYF.